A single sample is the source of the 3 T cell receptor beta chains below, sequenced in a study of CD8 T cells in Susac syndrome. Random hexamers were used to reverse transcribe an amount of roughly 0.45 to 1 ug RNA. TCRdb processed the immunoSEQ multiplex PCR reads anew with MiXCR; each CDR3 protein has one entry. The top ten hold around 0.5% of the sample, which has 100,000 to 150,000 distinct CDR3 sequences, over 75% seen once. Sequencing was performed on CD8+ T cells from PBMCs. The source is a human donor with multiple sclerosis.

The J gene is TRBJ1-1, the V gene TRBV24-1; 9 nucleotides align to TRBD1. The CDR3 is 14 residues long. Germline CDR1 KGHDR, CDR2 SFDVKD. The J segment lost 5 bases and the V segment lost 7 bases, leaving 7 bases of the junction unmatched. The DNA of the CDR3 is TGTGCCACCAGGGGCGGACAGGGGAGGACTGAAGCTTTCTTT. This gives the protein CATRGGQGRTEAFF.

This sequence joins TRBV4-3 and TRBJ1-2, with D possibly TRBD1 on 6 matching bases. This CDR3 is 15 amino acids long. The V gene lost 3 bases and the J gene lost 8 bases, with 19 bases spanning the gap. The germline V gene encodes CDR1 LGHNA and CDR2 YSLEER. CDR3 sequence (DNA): TGCGCCAGCAGCCAGCGGGGGGGGCGAAAAGAAGGCTACACCTTC. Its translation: CASSQRGGRKEGYTF.

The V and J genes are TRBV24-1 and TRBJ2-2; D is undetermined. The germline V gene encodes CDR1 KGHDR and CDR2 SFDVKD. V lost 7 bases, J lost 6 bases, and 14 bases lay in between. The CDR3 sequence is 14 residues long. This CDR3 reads CATRETGGAGELFF. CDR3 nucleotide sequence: TGTGCCACCAGGGAGACTGGTGGGGCCGGGGAGCTGTTTTTT.